This paragraph reports one T cell receptor (beta chain). Its specificity is unknown. These data come from a study of cytotoxic CD8 clonotypes in ibrutinib-treated CLL. Study-level information: Partial response occurred in roughly 25 patients and complete response in 2; at median about 70 months, approximately 15 remained remitted and about 12 progressed. Study-wide results and limits: Patients showed higher baseline clonality than age-matched healthy donors, and it tracked circulating CD8+ T-cell counts.

This CDR3 is built from 13 residues. V was clipped by 0 bases and J by 5 bases, with 8 bases between them. CDR1 is GTSNPN, CDR2 SVGIG, per germline (reference sequence). Target depth was 1 in 200,000 to 1 in 1 million T cells, about 10x per clonotype. Sequencing used immunoSEQ multiplex PCR; TCRdb keeps in-frame clones, though not all of them. The data hold 50,000 to 60,000 clones, with around four fifths observed a single time. The sequences come from PBMCs, collected after 24 months of ibrutinib treatment. The chain links TRBV30 to TRBJ2-4; no clear D gene. This receptor was taken from a human donor with chronic lymphocytic leukemia. The CDR3 region is CAWSVLAQNIQYF. The DNA for the CDR3 is TGTGCCTGGAGTGTACTTGCACAAAACATTCAGTACTTC.